The 2 T cell receptor beta chains below all came from one sample that was sequenced in a study of control samples from healthy donors and cancer patients. Here immunoSEQ multiplex PCR was the method, and the copy in TCRdb shows in-frame clones only, minus some. The sample consists of around 180,000 clones, around 88% of them appearing once. Specimen: blood. The receptors originated from a woman aged 25 to 39 in good health.

The chain carries TRBV30 and TRBJ1-5; D is unresolved. The length of the CDR3 is 14 residues. CDR1 is GTSNPN, CDR2 SVGIG, per germline (reference sequence). V lost 1 base and J 3 bases, leaving 10 bases between the germline ends. The DNA of the CDR3 is TGTGCCTGGAGTGCCGCAGCACACAATCAGCCCCAGCATTTT. It codes for CAWSAAAHNQPQHF.

The chain combines TRBV2 with TRBJ2-5, with D hard to call. There are 12 residues in the CDR3. The ends were cut back, 6 bases at V and 2 bases at J, with 7 bases in the middle. CDR1 SNHLY and CDR2 FYNNEI come from the germline V gene. Here the CDR3 reads CASRLTQETQYF. The DNA for the CDR3 is TGTGCCAGCAGACTGACACAAGAGACCCAGTACTTC.